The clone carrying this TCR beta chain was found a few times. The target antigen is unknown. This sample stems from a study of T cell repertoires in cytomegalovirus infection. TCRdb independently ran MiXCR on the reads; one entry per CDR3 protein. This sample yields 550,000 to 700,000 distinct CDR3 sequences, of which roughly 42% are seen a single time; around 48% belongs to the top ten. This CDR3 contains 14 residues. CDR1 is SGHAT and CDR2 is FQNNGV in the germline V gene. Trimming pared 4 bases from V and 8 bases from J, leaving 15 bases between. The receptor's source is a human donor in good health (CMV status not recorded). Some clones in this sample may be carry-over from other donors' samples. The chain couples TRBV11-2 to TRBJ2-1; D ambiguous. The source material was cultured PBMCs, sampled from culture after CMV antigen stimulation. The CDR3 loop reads CASSSRLSSDEQFF. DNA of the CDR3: TGTGCCAGCAGCTCCCGATTAAGCAGCGATGAGCAGTTCTTC.